Included here is one TCR beta chain sequence, with context. As yet, its antigen is unknown. The trim removed 1 base at V and 7 bases at J, leaving 7 bases unmatched. CDR3 length: 16 residues. From germline, CDR1 is LNHDA and CDR2 SQIVND (reference sequence). Despite likely unrecorded immune exposures, the donors were nominally healthy at the time of sampling. The data derive from a study of cytomegalovirus exposure and HLA in healthy donors. Primers included in the PCR were 60 Vbeta and 13 Jbeta primers. The protocol was immunoSEQ multiplex PCR, while the TCRdb copy is restricted to in-frame clones and leaves out a portion. The data contain 100,000 to 150,000 clones, around 70% of them singletons. Points from the study as a whole: Later analysis suggested most CMV-associated TCR beta chains were HLA-restricted. Some TCR beta chains (164 of them) were listed as cytomegalovirus-associated. Presence/absence analyses assumed roughly uniform sequencing depth across donors.

This clonotype was sampled from a woman aged 55-70 years in good health and CMV-seropositive. Sequencing was performed on PBMCs. The gene calls are TRBV19 and TRBJ1-6; 7 nucleotides line up with TRBD1. The CDR3: CASSIVRDSENSPLHF. CDR3 nucleotides: TGTGCCAGTAGTATAGTTCGGGACAGTGAGAATTCACCCCTCCACTTT.